Sequencing of this TCR beta chain was carried out in a study of PD-1 blockade in classical Hodgkin lymphoma. Whole-study findings and limits: A reduction in baseline TCR diversity was reportedly seen in newly diagnosed patients relative to healthy donors. Baseline diversity was lower in partial responders and progressors than complete responders.

Repertoires were generated with immunoSEQ multiplex PCR, while TCRdb's copy carries only in-frame clones and drops some. The sample includes approximately 29,000 clones, roughly 80% of them seen just once. Noted time point: cycle 4 day 1 (C4D1), after less than seven weeks of nivolumab. Exposure to brentuximab vedotin varied, and each patient had relapsed following autologous stem cell transplantation. The study recorded best responses of complete response, partial response or progressive disease. Germline CDR1 and CDR2: GTSNPN and SVGIG (reference sequence). The CDR3 is made up of 13 amino acids. Trimming left V 2 bases short and J 5 bases short, with 13 bases between. Comments on this clone: Antigen specificity is unknown. Distinct nucleotide sequences in the sample also encode this CDR3.

The chain couples TRBV30 to TRBJ2-7, with D possibly TRBD2 on 6 matching bases. The origin of this receptor is a human donor with classical Hodgkin lymphoma. The source material was peripheral blood mononuclear cells (PBMCs), sampled before the fourth cycle of nivolumab. The CDR3 here is CAWSIGGVNEQYF. The CDR3 DNA reads TGTGCCTGGAGTATCGGGGGAGTCAACGAGCAGTACTTC.